Presented here are 21 T cell receptor beta chains from one specimen sequenced in a study of metastatic and nonmetastatic thyroid tumors. TCRdb called clones again from the PCR reads with MiXCR. Of thousands of clones in the sample, approximately 32% are singletons; the top ten hold less than 15%. Not a single patient had been given any form of treatment at any point before undergoing thyroid surgery. The specimen was adjacent normal tissue. These receptors originate from a female donor with papillary thyroid cancer or a benign thyroid nodule (not recorded which). Some clones in this sample may be carry-over from other donors' samples.

The V call is TRBV20-1, the J call TRBJ2-2; TRBD1 matches 7 bases. Germline values: CDR1 DFQATT, CDR2 SNEGSKA (reference sequence). The trim removed 3 bases at V and 7 bases at J, leaving 8 bases unmatched. This CDR3 contains 14 residues. In DNA form, the CDR3 reads TGCAGTGCTAGCGGTAGGGGGCAGGTCGGGGAGCTGTTTTTT. This codes for CSASGRGQVGELFF.

This clone was seen more than once but under ten times. V gene TRBV7-2 combines with J gene TRBJ2-6; 14 bases match TRBD2. Per germline, CDR1 SGHTA and CDR2 FQGNSA. The ends lost 5 bases at V and 2 bases at J; junction bases unmatched: 8. This CDR3 is 19 amino acids long. The CDR3 here is CASSGRLAGGYPGANVLTF. DNA for the CDR3: TGTGCCAGCAGCGGGAGACTAGCGGGGGGGTACCCTGGGGCCAACGTCCTGACTTTC.

The chain carries TRBV27 and TRBJ2-7; 8 bases align to TRBD2. J lost 5 bases, V lost 6 bases, and 6 bases had no gene match. The CDR3 consists of 13 residues. The germline CDR1 and CDR2 sequences are MNHEY and SMNVEV (reference sequence). Here the CDR3 reads CASRTSALHEQYF. For the CDR3, the DNA is TGTGCCAGCAGGACTAGCGCCCTCCACGAGCAGTACTTC.

This clone was counted between two and nine times. The chain recombines TRBV11-2 with TRBJ1-2; 9 nucleotides match TRBD1. The CDR3 loop spans 16 amino acids. Germline lookup yields CDR1 SGHAT and CDR2 FQNNGV. V shed 2 bases, J shed 6 bases, and the junction held 10 bases outside the gene matches. The CDR3 spells CASSLQRDRALHGYTF. The CDR3, as DNA: TGTGCCAGCAGCTTACAACGGGACAGGGCGTTGCATGGCTACACCTTC.

Of note for this clone: The CDR3 ends on some other residue instead of the conserved phenylalanine or tryptophan, so this is likely a read error. The DNA is left out, because the CDR3 cannot be placed on it with certainty; the CDR3 is given as TCRdb lists it. The chain carries TRBV6-2 or TRBV6-3 and TRBJ1-1; TRBD1 is taken as the D call from the table, unchecked against the DNA. Counting both end residues, the CDR3 totals 12 amino acids. Germline V gene lookup returns CDR1 MNHEY and CDR2 SVGEGT. The CDR3 loop reads CPSIYEDRGKFI.

This clone counts as medium-sized. This sequence joins TRBV13 and TRBJ2-3; 11 bases line up with TRBD2. CDR1 and CDR2 from the germline V gene are PRHDT and FYEKMQ (reference sequence). The length of the CDR3 is 19 residues. Trimming cost V 5 bases and J 7 bases; bases outside gene matches: 20. The DNA of the CDR3 is TGTGCCAGCAGCCTCGGGACAGGCATGGGACTAGCGGCTTCTAATACGCAGTATTTT. Amino acids: CASSLGTGMGLAASNTQYF.

This clone was found a few times. This chain links TRBV7-9 with TRBJ2-5; no reliable D call. V was pared by 1 base and J by 5 bases, with 5 bases between. This CDR3 comprises 12 residues. The germline CDR1 and CDR2 sequences are SEHNR and FQNEAQ (reference sequence). Here the CDR3 reads CASSLVLETQYF. CDR3 DNA sequence: TGTGCCAGCAGCTTAGTTTTGGAGACCCAGTACTTC. The variable domain in full, completed from reference TRBV7-9 and TRBJ2-5, reads DTGVSQNPRHKITKRGQNVTFRCDPISEHNRLYWYRQTLGQGPEFLTYFQNEAQLEKSRLLSDRFSAERPKGSFSTLEIQRTEQGDSAMYLCASSLVLETQYFGPGTRLLVL.

As to this clone: One end of the junction is discordant with germline, which a read error may explain. The chain is built from TRBV2 and TRBJ1-5; the match to TRBD1 covers 7 bases. CDR3 size: 14 residues. Looked up from germline, CDR1 is SNHLY and CDR2 is FYNNEI. The CDR3 here is CPSSGNGQVQPHHF. The CDR3 DNA is TGTCCCAGCAGCGGCAACGGACAGGTTCAGCCCCATCATTTT.

This clone was seen many times. The genes are TRBV4-1 and TRBJ2-7; possible D gene TRBD1, 6 bases. Germline V gene sequence: CDR1 MGHRA, CDR2 YSYEKL. The CDR3 covers 13 residues. V was clipped by 4 bases and J by 4 bases, with 11 bases between them. CDR3 sequence reads: CASSLGGEYEQYF. CDR3 nucleotides: TGCGCCAGCAGCCTTGGGGGCGAGTACGAGCAGTACTTC.

Worth noting for this clone: The conserved final phenylalanine or tryptophan is absent from the CDR3, which likely points to a read error. The rearrangement links TRBV7-2 to TRBJ2-1; 8 nucleotides line up with TRBD2. The CDR3 runs to 14 residues. Germline loops: CDR1 SGHTA, CDR2 FQGNSA. Unmatched junction bases numbered 10, after V lost 7 bases and J lost 8 bases. CDR3 nucleotides: TGTGCCAGCATGGTCGGGGGGGACAACGATGAGCAGTTCCTC. This encodes CASMVGGDNDEQFL.

Ten or more counts support this clone. The J gene is TRBJ2-5, the V gene TRBV3-2; TRBD2, as called in the table, went unchecked against the DNA. TRBV3-2 counts as a pseudogene. This CDR3 spans 20 amino acids. The CDR3 DNA reads TGTGCCAGCAGCCAAGAGGTTCCCGGGACTAGTTGGTGGTGGGGAGAGACCCAGTACTTC. Translating gives CASSQEVPGTSWWWGETQYF.

There are a few counts of this clone. The rearrangement links TRBV11-2 to TRBJ1-6; D gene ambiguous. The CDR3 is 14 residues long. Deletions cut 6 bases from V and 6 bases from J, with 12 bases between. The germline CDR1 and CDR2 sequences are SGHAT and FQNNGV. The CDR3 nucleotides read TGTGCCAGCAGTTCGGACTCCCGTAATTCACCCCTCCACTTT. It encodes CASSSDSRNSPLHF.

This clone has a handful of counts. The V and J genes are TRBV6-2 or TRBV6-3 and TRBJ2-5; tentatively, D is TRBD2 (5 bases). The V end was cut by 5 bases, the J end by 1 base, with 14 bases between. The length of the CDR3 is 15 residues. Germline assignment: CDR1 MNHEY and CDR2 SVGEGT. The CDR3 loop is CASSLPLRGQETQYF. In DNA, the CDR3 is TGTGCCAGCAGTCTGCCCCTACGGGGCCAAGAGACCCAGTACTTC.

The chain combines TRBV7-2 with TRBJ1-3; no definite D call. The CDR3 runs to 15 residues. V gave up 5 bases and J gave up 4 bases, with 15 bases separating them. The germline gives CDR1 SGHTA, CDR2 FQGNSA. The CDR3 nucleotides are TGTGCCAGCAGCCCGAACACCGGCCGGGGAAACACCATATATTTT. This sequence encodes CASSPNTGRGNTIYF.

The table lists this clone with many counts. The sample contains more than one DNA sequence encoding this CDR3. The chain links TRBV5-1 to TRBJ1-2; possibly TRBD1 for D (5 bases). CDR3 length equals 15 residues. Germline V gene sequence: CDR1 SGHRS, CDR2 YFSETQ. Deletions cut 2 bases from V and 4 bases from J, with 15 bases between. CDR3 sequence reads: CASSFTVDSFYGYTF. The CDR3 DNA follows: TGCGCCAGCAGCTTTACAGTCGACAGCTTCTATGGCTACACCTTC.

The count of this clone is one. This chain links TRBV5-8 with TRBJ2-7; possible D gene TRBD2, 5 bases. The V end was cut by 7 bases, the J end by 4 bases, with 21 bases between. Germline V gene lookup returns CDR1 SGHTS and CDR2 YDEGEE. The CDR3 sequence is 15 residues long. Written as DNA, the CDR3 is TGTGCCAGCCAAATGAGTGCTATGGGGAGTTACGAGCAGTACTTC. It yields the protein CASQMSAMGSYEQYF.

By share, this clone ranks as medium-sized. The chain's CDR3 is CSPKTRADTQYF. The CDR3 region has the DNA TGCAGTCCAAAGACAAGGGCAGATACGCAGTATTTT. This chain links TRBV20-1 with TRBJ2-3; D not resolved. Germline loops: CDR1 DFQATT, CDR2 SNEGSKA (reference sequence). This CDR3 spans 12 amino acids. V was cut by 8 bases and J by 4 bases, with 13 bases left in between.

Only a few counts were recorded for this clone. V usage is TRBV5-1 and J usage is TRBJ1-4, with 7 nucleotides matching TRBD1. Trimming removed 4 bases from V and 3 bases from J; junction bases left unmatched: 12. This CDR3 is 17 amino acids long. Per the germline V gene, CDR1 is SGHRS and CDR2 is YFSETQ. The CDR3: CASSLRGPGQPNEKLFF. The CDR3 bases are TGCGCCAGCAGCCTACGCGGCCCGGGACAGCCTAATGAAAAACTGTTTTTT. Combining the CDR3 with reference TRBV5-1 and TRBJ1-4 gives the whole variable domain KAGVTQTPRYLIKTRGQQVTLSCSPISGHRSVSWYQQTPGQGLQFLFEYFSETQRNKGNFPGRFSGRQFSNSRSEMNVSTLELGDSALYLCASSLRGPGQPNEKLFFGSGTQLSVL.

This clone appeared a few times. The V gene is TRBV27, the J gene TRBJ2-7; 16 nucleotides agree with TRBD2. The germline V gene has CDR1 MNHEY and CDR2 SMNVEV (reference sequence). The length of the CDR3 is 16 residues. After removal of 5 bases from V and 7 bases from J, the junction contained 8 bases not matched to a gene. Here the CDR3 DNA reads TGTGCCAGCAGTCGGGGACTAGCGGGAGGGTTGGTGGAGCAGTACTTC. This codes for CASSRGLAGGLVEQYF.

By share, this clone counts as large. This chain joins TRBV6-5 and TRBJ1-2; 9 bases line up with TRBD1. Trimming took 0 bases from V and 5 from J; bases not matched to a gene: 1. In germline, CDR1 is MNHEY, CDR2 SVGAGI. This CDR3 has 14 amino acids. The chain's CDR3 is CASSYSTGGYGYTF. CDR3 DNA sequence: TGTGCCAGCAGTTACTCGACAGGGGGATATGGCTACACCTTC.

The chain has TRBV7-3 and TRBJ2-7; a possible D gene is TRBD1 (5 bases). This CDR3 region has 17 residues. Germline V CDR1 and CDR2: SGHTA, FQGTGA. Trimming cost V 0 bases and J 5 bases, with 20 bases left between them. CDR3 protein: CASSLTCTLQGGDEQYF. Written as DNA, the CDR3 is TGTGCCAGCAGCTTAACATGTACGCTGCAGGGTGGCGACGAGCAGTACTTC.